This section outlines one T cell receptor (beta chain) sequence together with its context. Its antigen is still unknown. Trimming removed 5 bases at V and 0 bases at J, with 16 bases between. The CDR3 totals 16 residues. CDR1 is SGHTA, CDR2 FQGNSA, per germline. Sequenced patients had shown CD8+CD57+ cell expansion by flow cytometry. Severe acquired aplastic anemia was diagnosed in all patients. CDR3 and TCR beta VDJ profiling relied on genomic DNA as the template. TCRdb re-derived calls from the reads in MiXCR, one entry per CDR3 protein. In the table there are roughly 200,000 distinct CDR3 sequences, less than 75% of which are singletons. This specimen belongs to a study of CD8+CD57+ T cells in acquired aplastic anemia. The study, taken as a whole, reports: Some 28 sequences, all CD8+ CDR3, were shared between patients and controls.

The sequenced sample was sorted CD4+, CD8+, or CD8+CD57+ T cells (not recorded which) from PBMCs. This rearrangement joins TRBV7-2 to TRBJ1-2; no definite D call. The receptor comes from a human donor with aplastic anemia. The CDR3 DNA is TGTGCCAGCAGCCCCCTCCCGGCAAATTCTAACTATGGCTACACCTTC. Its protein is CASSPLPANSNYGYTF.